The following is a T cell receptor beta chain sequence with its context. At the DNA level, this CDR3 is encoded by other sequences in the same sample as well. This specimen comes from a study of shared clonotypes between healthy human individuals. Study details: Each donor's CD8 memory used one plate, CD8 naive two, each CD4 subset three.

As handled by the study authors: With immunoSEQ giving junction-only sequences and no quality scores, filtering differed. Sequencing was performed with immunoSEQ multiplex PCR; in TCRdb, only in-frame clones are kept and a portion is missing. That table furnishes V, J and clone size, whereas the DNA furnished D and trimming. The top ten clones hold roughly 1% of a sample with about 2 million clones, around 96% of them seen once. CD45RO-negative CD8 cells positively selected for CCR7 made up the naive population, which excluded terminally differentiated effector memory CD45RA+ cells. The CDR3 consists of 15 residues. V shed 0 bases and J 2 bases; nucleotides not matched to a gene: 3. Per germline, CDR1 SGHRS and CDR2 YFSETQ.

The J gene is TRBJ2-7, the V gene TRBV5-1; 9 bases are a match to TRBD2. The TCR was taken from a man aged 18 to 30 in good health. Sample: naive CD8+ T cells sorted from blood. Here the CDR3 reads CASSLGASGTYEQYF. The CDR3 nucleotides read TGCGCCAGCAGCTTGGGAGCTAGCGGGACCTACGAGCAGTACTTC.